The clone carrying this T cell receptor beta chain has only a few counts. Its cognate antigen is unknown. This sample is drawn from a study of cytomegalovirus exposure and HLA in healthy donors. CDR3 size: 15 residues. From germline, CDR1 is MNHEY and CDR2 SVGAGI. Trimming shortened V by 0 bases and J by 1 base, and 6 bases separated the two germline ends. The PCR used 60 Vbeta and 13 Jbeta primers. The protocol was immunoSEQ multiplex PCR, while the TCRdb copy is restricted to in-frame clones and leaves out a portion. The data hold some 140,000 clones, with around three quarters observed a single time. Study-wide results and caveats: Sequencing likely caused a cluster of highly shared sequence variants. CMV serostatus was the sole immune exposure data available. With later analysis, a missense DCLRE1C variant became linked to TCR beta V- and J-gene trimming.

The sequence came from a man aged 35 to 55 in good health and CMV-seropositive. The chain is built from TRBV6-5 and TRBJ1-4; TRBD1 is a possible D gene (6 bases). The sequenced sample consisted of PBMCs. The CDR3 nucleotides are TGTGCCAGCAGTTACTCACAGGGAACTAATGAAAAACTGTTTTTT. Its translation: CASSYSQGTNEKLFF.